The entry below gives a single T cell receptor (beta chain) sequence along with its context. From the 5' RACE reads, TCRdb called clonotypes with MiXCR, one entry per CDR3 protein. The sample has over 65,000 distinct CDR3 sequences; about an eighth are singletons. The data stem from a study of T cells after yellow fever vaccination. General study points: Detected again after the booster were most primary-vaccination clones, at 96% CD4 and about 89% CD8.

The V and J ends lost 4 bases and 7 bases, in that order; junction bases with no gene match: 5. The CDR3 sequence is 14 residues long. V usage is TRBV12-3 or TRBV12-4 and J usage is TRBJ1-5; 9 bases are a match to TRBD1. This clonotype was obtained from a man between 18 and 35 years old who received the YFV17D yellow fever vaccine. The material sequenced was CD8+ T cells not binding an NS4B(214-222) dextramer, sorted from PBMCs, taken roughly 23 days after the first yellow fever vaccination. CDR3 nucleotides: TGTGCCAGCAGTTCATCGACAGGGGGACAGCCCCAGCATTTT. Its translation is CASSSSTGGQPQHF.